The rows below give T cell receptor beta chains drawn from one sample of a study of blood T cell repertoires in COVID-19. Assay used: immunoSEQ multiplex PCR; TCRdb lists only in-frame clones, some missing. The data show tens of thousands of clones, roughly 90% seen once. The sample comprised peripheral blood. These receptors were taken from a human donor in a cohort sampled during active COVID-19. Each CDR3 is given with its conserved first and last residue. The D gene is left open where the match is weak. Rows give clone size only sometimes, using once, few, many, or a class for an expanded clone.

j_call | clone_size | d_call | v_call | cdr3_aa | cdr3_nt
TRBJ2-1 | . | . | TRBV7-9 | CARTLYNEQFF | TGTGCCAGGACCCTCTACAATGAGCAGTTCTTC
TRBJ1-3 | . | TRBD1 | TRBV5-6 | CASSVAGTGTGNTIYF | TGTGCCAGCAGCGTCGCCGGGACAGGGACTGGAAACACCATATATTTT
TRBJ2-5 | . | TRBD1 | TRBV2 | CASRGTGVETQYF | TGTGCCAGCAGGGGTACAGGGGTGGAGACCCAGTACTTC
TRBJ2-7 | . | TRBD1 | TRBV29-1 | CSVDPGTGGFEQYF | TGCAGCGTTGATCCCGGGACAGGGGGGTTCGAGCAGTACTTC
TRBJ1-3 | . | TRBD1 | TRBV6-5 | CASSYTGGGNTIYF | TGTGCCAGCAGTTACACAGGGGGCGGAAACACCATATATTTT
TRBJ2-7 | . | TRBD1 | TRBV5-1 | CASSLAGQGYEQYF | TGCGCCAGCAGCTTGGCAGGACAGGGCTACGAGCAGTACTTC
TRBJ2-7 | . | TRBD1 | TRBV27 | CASSPGTVGDEQYF | TGTGCCAGCAGCCCCGGGACAGTAGGGGACGAGCAGTACTTC
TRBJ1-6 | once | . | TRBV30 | CAWSVLRGTNSPLHF | TGTGCCTGGAGTGTACTAAGGGGGACGAATTCACCCCTCCACTTT
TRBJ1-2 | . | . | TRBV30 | CAWSQGNYGYTF | TGTGCCTGGAGTCAGGGAAACTATGGCTACACCTTC
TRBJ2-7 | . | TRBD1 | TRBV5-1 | CASSGGQGAYEQYF | TGCGCCAGCAGCGGCGGACAGGGGGCCTACGAGCAGTACTTC
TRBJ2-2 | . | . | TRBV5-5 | CASSPFTGDTGELFF | TGTGCCAGCAGCCCCTTCACCGGTGACACCGGGGAGCTGTTTTTT
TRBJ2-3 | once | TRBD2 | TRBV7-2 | CASSLAGTTFTDTQYF | TGTGCCAGCAGCTTAGCAGGGACTACCTTCACAGATACGCAGTATTTT
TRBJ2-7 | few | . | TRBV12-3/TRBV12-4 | CASSLVPTYEQYF | TGTGCCAGCAGTTTAGTACCTACCTACGAGCAGTACTTC
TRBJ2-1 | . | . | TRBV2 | CASTWLTTNEQFF | TGTGCCAGCACTTGGTTGACTACGAATGAGCAGTTCTTC
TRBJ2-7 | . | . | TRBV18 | CASSPPSGSYEQYF | TGTGCCAGCTCACCACCGTCGGGGAGCTACGAGCAGTACTTC
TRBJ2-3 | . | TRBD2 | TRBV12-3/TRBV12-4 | CASSRLAGTQYF | TGTGCCAGCAGTCGACTAGCGGGGACGCAGTATTTT
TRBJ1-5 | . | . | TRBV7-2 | CASSPDGGNQPQHF | TGTGCCAGCAGCCCCGACGGAGGCAATCAGCCCCAGCATTTT
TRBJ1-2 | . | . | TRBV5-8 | CASSFLDSRGSGYTF | TGTGCCAGCAGCTTCCTTGACAGCCGGGGGAGTGGCTACACCTTC
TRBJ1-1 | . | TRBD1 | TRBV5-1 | CASSLVIRAQGVNTEAFF | TGCGCCAGCAGCTTGGTTATTAGGGCCCAGGGGGTAAACACTGAAGCTTTCTTT
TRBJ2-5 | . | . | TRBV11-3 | CASSLNSQETQYF | TGTGCCAGCAGCTTAAACAGCCAAGAGACCCAGTACTTC
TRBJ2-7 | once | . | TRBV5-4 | CASSLWASSYEQYF | TGTGCCAGCAGCTTATGGGCCAGTTCCTACGAGCAGTACTTC
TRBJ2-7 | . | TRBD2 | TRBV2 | CASSRYSGGPYEQYF | TGTGCCAGCAGTCGCTATAGCGGGGGGCCCTACGAGCAGTACTTC
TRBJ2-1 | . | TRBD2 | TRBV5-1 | CASSGTSGGYNEQFF | TGCGCCAGCAGCGGGACTAGCGGGGGATACAATGAGCAGTTCTTC
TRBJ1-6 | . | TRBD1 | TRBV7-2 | CASSLGQGESPLHF | TGTGCCAGCAGCTTGGGACAGGGTGAATCACCCCTCCACTTT
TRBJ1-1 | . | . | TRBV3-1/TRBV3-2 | CASSQDLGAPEAFF | TGTGCCAGCAGCCAAGATTTGGGGGCCCCCGAAGCTTTCTTT
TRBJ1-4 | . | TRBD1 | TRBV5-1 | CASSPTGGATNEKLFF | TGCGCCAGCAGCCCGACAGGGGGCGCAACTAATGAAAAACTGTTTTTT
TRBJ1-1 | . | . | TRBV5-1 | CASSSNGGGLSTEAFF | TGCGCCAGCAGCTCCAACGGAGGCGGCCTTTCCACTGAAGCTTTCTTT
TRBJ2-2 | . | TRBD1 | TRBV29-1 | CSGQLPGQGSTGELFF | TGCAGCGGCCAGCTTCCGGGACAGGGGTCGACCGGGGAGCTGTTTTTT
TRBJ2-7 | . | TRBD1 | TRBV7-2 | CASSSTGAYEQYF | TGTGCCAGCAGCTCGACAGGGGCCTACGAGCAGTACTTC
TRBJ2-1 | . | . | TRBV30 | CAWSRGSSYNEQFF | TGTGCCTGGAGTAGAGGATCCTCCTACAATGAGCAGTTCTTC
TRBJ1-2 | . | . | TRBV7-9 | CASSLGFLSGYTF | TGTGCCAGCAGCTTAGGTTTTTTATCCGGCTACACCTTC
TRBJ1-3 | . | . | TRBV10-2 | CASSSQGGSGNTIYF | TGCGCCAGCAGTTCTCAGGGAGGCTCTGGAAACACCATATATTTT
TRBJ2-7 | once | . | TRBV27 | CASSLWGPSASSYEQYF | TGTGCCAGCAGTTTATGGGGGCCCAGCGCAAGCTCCTACGAGCAGTACTTC
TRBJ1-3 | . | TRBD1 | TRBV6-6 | CASSHQGQVAGNTIYF | TGTGCCAGCAGCCACCAGGGACAGGTTGCTGGAAACACCATATATTTT
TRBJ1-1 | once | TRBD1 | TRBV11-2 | CASSLLGGQGTEAFF | TGTGCCAGCAGCTTGCTAGGGGGCCAGGGCACTGAAGCTTTCTTT
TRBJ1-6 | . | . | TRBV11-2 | CASSLHLEGNSPLHF | TGTGCCAGCAGCTTGCATCTGGAGGGTAATTCACCCCTCCACTTT
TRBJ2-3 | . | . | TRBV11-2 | CASSLWRSGGTDTQYF | TGTGCCAGCAGCCTGTGGCGCTCAGGGGGGACAGATACGCAGTATTTT
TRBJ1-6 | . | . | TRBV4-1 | CASSRGLGERQYSPLHF | TGCGCCAGCAGCCGGGGGCTGGGGGAAAGACAGTATTCACCCCTCCACTTT
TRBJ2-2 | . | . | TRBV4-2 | CASSQEKGQTGELFF | TGTGCCAGCAGCCAAGAGAAGGGGCAGACCGGGGAGCTGTTTTTT
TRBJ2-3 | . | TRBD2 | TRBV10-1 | CASSGSLAGAQSATQYF | TGCGCCAGCAGTGGATCGCTAGCGGGGGCCCAATCGGCTACGCAGTATTTT
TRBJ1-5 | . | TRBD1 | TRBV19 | CASGWQGARSNQPQHF | TGTGCCAGTGGGTGGCAGGGGGCAAGGAGCAATCAGCCCCAGCATTTT